The T cell receptor beta chain described here comes from a study of blood T cells in healthy people across ages. A second PCR, run for roughly 7 to 11 cycles, used a sample-barcoded 5' primer plus a J-beta primer mix. Each CDR3 protein gets one entry after TCRdb re-called the 5' RACE reads with MiXCR. The sample contains 650,000 to 1,000,000 distinct CDR3 sequences, about 36% of which appear only once. Donors ranged from about 6 to 95 years old and were healthy Caucasians in Russia. Germline-derived CDR1 and CDR2 are KGHSY and FQNENV. The CDR3 is 17 residues long. Trimming left V 3 bases short and J 0 bases short, with 15 bases between.

Sequenced material: blood. V is TRBV16 and J is TRBJ2-1; TRBD1 is a possible D gene (6 bases). This TCR was recovered from a man between 18 and 35 years old in good health. CDR3 sequence reads: CASSHKQGPSSYNEQFF. CDR3 coding DNA: TGTGCCAGCAGCCACAAACAGGGCCCTAGCTCCTACAATGAGCAGTTCTTC.